These T cell receptor beta chains were read from a single sample in a study of Ad26.COV2.S vaccination and SARS-CoV-2 variants. Only in-frame clones appear in the TCRdb table, and some are missing; sequencing was by immunoSEQ multiplex PCR. Here the sample spans about 87,000 clones, less than 85% being singletons. Sequenced here: peripheral blood, sampled after recovery from COVID-19. These receptors were taken from a human donor who had recovered from COVID-19. CDR3s include the opening cysteine and the closing phenylalanine or tryptophan. D genes are given only for firm matches. Clone size, where shown, is once, few, many, or a class for clones that have expanded.

- | - | TRBJ2-1 | TRBV4-3 | TGCGCCAGCAGCCAATCCCAGAGCGGACCGGCACCCTACAATGAGCAGTTCTTC | CASSQSQSGPAPYNEQFF
- | - | TRBJ2-2 | TRBV5-4 | TGTGCCAGCAGCTTTGACGCCGGGGAGCTGTTTTTT | CASSFDAGELFF
- | - | TRBJ1-6 | TRBV19 | TGTGCCAGTAGTATAGGTGCCCCCGGCCGTTCACCCCTCCACTTT | CASSIGAPGRSPLHF
once | - | TRBJ2-1 | TRBV9 | TGTGCCAGCAGCGGGGACAATGAGCAGTTCTTC | CASSGDNEQFF
- | - | TRBJ2-1 | TRBV18 | TGTGCCAGCTCACCATTCGGGCGGGAGCAGTTCTTC | CASSPFGREQFF
few | TRBD1 | TRBJ2-7 | TRBV15 | TGTGCCACCAGCAGATCAGGACAGGGGCGCTCGTTGGGGTACGAGCAGTACTTC | CATSRSGQGRSLGYEQYF
- | - | TRBJ1-1 | TRBV4-1 | TGCGCCAGCAGCCAAGAGGACAGCAAGAGCAGGGGAGCTTTCTTT | CASSQEDSKSRGAFF
- | - | TRBJ2-2 | TRBV7-2 | TGTGCCAGCAGCTTAAATCGTGGCGTCGGGGAGCTGTTTTTT | CASSLNRGVGELFF
- | - | TRBJ2-2 | TRBV5-1 | TGCGCCAGTAGTCCTAGTACCCCTTACCTGAACACCGGGGAGCTGTTTTTT | CASSPSTPYLNTGELFF
- | - | TRBJ2-5 | TRBV27 | TGTGCCAGCAGTTTCCGTGACACCCAGTACTTC | CASSFRDTQYF
- | TRBD1 | TRBJ1-3 | TRBV7-2 | TGTGCCAGCAGCTTAAGGGGACAGGGTAAAAACACCATATATTTT | CASSLRGQGKNTIYF
- | TRBD1 | TRBJ2-7 | TRBV6-1 | TGTGCCAGCAGTGTAACGATAGGGACAGGGGTCTACGAGCAGTACTTC | CASSVTIGTGVYEQYF
- | TRBD1 | TRBJ2-4 | TRBV29-1 | TGCAGCGTTCGGACAGGGGGAAACATTCAGTACTTC | CSVRTGGNIQYF
once | - | TRBJ2-7 | TRBV13 | TGTGCCAGCAGCGACCTCGGGCTCAGGTTCGGGGACGAGCAGTACTTC | CASSDLGLRFGDEQYF
- | - | TRBJ2-7 | TRBV19 | TGTGCCAGTAGTAAGGGGCCTCACGAGCAGTACTTC | CASSKGPHEQYF
- | TRBD2 | TRBJ2-1 | TRBV11-2 | TGTGCCAGCAGCAACAGCGGGAGGGCCGGTTATGAGCAGTTCTTC | CASSNSGRAGYEQFF
- | - | TRBJ2-7 | TRBV10-1 | TGCGCCAGCACCCCTACAAAAGGGGGGGTACCCTACGAGCAGTACTTC | CASTPTKGGVPYEQYF
- | TRBD1 | TRBJ1-1 | TRBV12-3/TRBV12-4 | TGTGCCAGCAGTGCGCAGGGGGCTTCTGAAGCTTTCTTT | CASSAQGASEAFF
- | - | TRBJ2-2 | TRBV24-1 | TGTGCCACCGAACGTGGGTCGAGCACCGGGGAGCTGTTTTTT | CATERGSSTGELFF
- | - | TRBJ2-3 | TRBV10-3 | TGTGCCATCAGTGAAGGGATGGCAGGGGCAGATACGCAGTATTTT | CAISEGMAGADTQYF
few | TRBD1 | TRBJ2-7 | TRBV6-6 | TGTGCCAGCAGATTGGGACAGGGTGGGTACGAGCAGTACTTC | CASRLGQGGYEQYF
- | TRBD2 | TRBJ2-1 | TRBV29-1 | TGCAGCGTTGTAGCTCCGGGAATCGCGGGAGTATTGTATGAGCAGTTCTTC | CSVVAPGIAGVLYEQFF
many | - | TRBJ2-7 | TRBV5-8 | TGTGCCGGCAGCCTGAGGGGGGACGGATCCTACGAGCAGTACTTC | CAGSLRGDGSYEQYF
- | - | TRBJ1-2 | TRBV25-1 | TGTGCCAGCAGAACCGACAGTCACTATGGCTACACCTTC | CASRTDSHYGYTF
once | - | TRBJ1-3 | TRBV4-3 | TGCGCCAGCAGCCAAGACGGCAGATCCTCTGGAAACACCATATATTTT | CASSQDGRSSGNTIYF
many | TRBD1 | TRBJ1-4 | TRBV18 | TGTGCCAGCTCGCCCGGGACAGGGGGTGAAAAACTGTTTTTT | CASSPGTGGEKLFF
few | - | TRBJ2-7 | TRBV10-1 | TGCGCCAGCAGTGAGGGCAGGGGCCCCTACGAGCAGTACTTC | CASSEGRGPYEQYF
once | - | TRBJ1-4 | TRBV28 | TGTGCCAGCAGTGCCCTTTTAGCTGAAAAACTGTTTTTT | CASSALLAEKLFF
- | - | TRBJ2-7 | TRBV7-2 | TGTGCCAGCAGCTCCTCTTCCGAGCAGTACTTC | CASSSSSEQYF
- | - | TRBJ1-1 | TRBV4-3 | TGCGCCAGCAGCCAAGGGGGAGGTGACACTGAAGCTTTCTTT | CASSQGGGDTEAFF
- | TRBD1 | TRBJ1-2 | TRBV29-1 | TGCAGCGTTCTCGGACAGGGTGTCGCTGGCTACACCTTC | CSVLGQGVAGYTF
- | - | TRBJ2-7 | TRBV10-2 | TGCGCCAGCAGTGACCTGGGGGCTTTGGGGATCTACGAGCAGTACTTC | CASSDLGALGIYEQYF
- | - | TRBJ2-1 | TRBV21-1 | TGTGCCAGCAGACCCAATCTTCAGGCTCTTCAGGACAATGAGCAGTTCTTC | CASRPNLQALQDNEQFF
few | - | TRBJ2-2 | TRBV9 | TGTGCCAGCAGAGCCGGACATTTGGCCGGGGAGCTGTTTTTT | CASRAGHLAGELFF
- | - | TRBJ2-3 | TRBV6-5 | TGTGCCAGCAGTTACTCGATCGGGGGCACAGATACGCAGTATTTT | CASSYSIGGTDTQYF
once | - | TRBJ1-1 | TRBV6-5 | TGTGCCAGCAGTTCCACCTCAGGGGAAGTCGAAGCTTTCTTT | CASSSTSGEVEAFF
- | - | TRBJ2-7 | TRBV20-1 | TGCAGTGCTAGTGGCGGGCGCGGGACTGACTCCTACGAGCAGTACTTC | CSASGGRGTDSYEQYF
- | TRBD1 | TRBJ1-2 | TRBV6-5 | TGTGCCAGCAGTTACCAAGGGGGCCACACCTTC | CASSYQGGHTF
- | TRBD2 | TRBJ2-7 | TRBV2 | TGTGCCAGCAGTGCTAGCGGGAGGGCCTACGAGCAGTACTTC | CASSASGRAYEQYF
- | - | TRBJ2-7 | TRBV6-2/TRBV6-3 | TGTGCCAGCAGTTACCAGGGTTCCTACGAGCAGTACTTC | CASSYQGSYEQYF